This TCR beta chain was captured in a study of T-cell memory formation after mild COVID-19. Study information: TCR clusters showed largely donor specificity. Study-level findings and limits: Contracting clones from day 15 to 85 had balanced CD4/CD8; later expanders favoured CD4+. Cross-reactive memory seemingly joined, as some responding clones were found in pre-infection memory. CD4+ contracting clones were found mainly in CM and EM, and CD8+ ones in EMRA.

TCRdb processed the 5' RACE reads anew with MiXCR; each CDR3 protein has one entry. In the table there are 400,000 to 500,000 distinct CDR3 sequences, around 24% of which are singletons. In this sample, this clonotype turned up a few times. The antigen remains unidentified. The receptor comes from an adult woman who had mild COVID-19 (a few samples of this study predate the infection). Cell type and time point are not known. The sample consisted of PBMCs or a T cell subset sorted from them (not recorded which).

The CDR3 nucleotides are TGTGCCAGCTCACCACAGGCAGGCATGAACACTGAAGCTTTCTTT. Its translation is CASSPQAGMNTEAFF. The J gene is TRBJ1-1, the V gene TRBV18, with unresolved D. Trimming removed 1 base from V and 0 bases from J, with 9 bases in between. The CDR3 totals 15 residues. CDR1 is KGHSH and CDR2 is LQKENI in the germline V gene.